The source of this T cell receptor beta chain is a study of shared clonotypes between healthy human individuals. V gave up 1 base and J gave up 6 bases, with 24 bases separating them. The CDR3 is 18 residues long. CDR1 and CDR2 from the germline V gene are MGHRA and YSYEKL. This table comes from immunoSEQ multiplex PCR, and its TCRdb copy is limited to in-frame clones, with some not included. The sample holds roughly 500,000 clones, almost 97% seen once. This clone is a singleton in its sample. The rearrangement joins TRBV4-1 to TRBJ1-2; D gene unclear. Sequenced sample: naive CD4+ T cells sorted from blood. Subset described: CD45RA+ positively selected. The sequence was collected from a woman under 40 in good health. The DNA of the CDR3 is TGCGCCAGCAGCCAAGGAACAAGTCTCGGCACCCAAGCCGATGGCTACACCTTC. Amino acid sequence: CASSQGTSLGTQADGYTF.